This TCR beta chain was sequenced in a study of beta chain features in type 1 diabetes. The study reverse transcribed the entire isolated RNA, so it sequenced expressed TCRB transcripts. Profiled with immunoSEQ multiplex PCR; TCRdb holds only in-frame clones, not every one. The sample consists of over 350,000 clones, roughly 16% of them appearing once. This clone has only a few counts. Different DNA sequences within this sample yield the same CDR3. A single heparinised blood sample, averaging about 120 mL, was obtained per donor. Germline lookup yields CDR1 SQVTM and CDR2 ANQGSEA. This CDR3 is built from 13 residues. Trimming left V 3 bases short and J 0 bases short, with 8 bases between.

The clonotype was recovered from a woman under 30 in good health. The chain couples TRBV29-1 to TRBJ2-5, with D unresolved. The sequenced sample consisted of naive CD4+ T cells from blood. CDR3 in amino acids: CSVEGRYQETQYF. The CDR3 nucleotides are TGCAGCGTTGAGGGCAGATACCAAGAGACCCAGTACTTC.